A single sample gave rise to the 20 T cell receptor beta chains below, sequenced in a study of CXCR3-negative and CXCR3-positive naive CD8 T cells (dated by TCRdb to about 2019). Overall study results and their limits: Compared with CXCR3-negative naive cells, CXCR3-positive naive cells had TRB CDR3s with higher hydrophobicity (lower Kidera factor 4), lower energy, and higher strength and volume indices.

TCRdb lists the instrument as NextSeq 550. The Human TCR Profiling Kit (MiLaboratory) was used to prepare UMI-labeled 5' RACE TRB cDNA libraries. TCRdb reprocessed the public reads and reports one entry per CDR3 protein sequence, without DNA. This sample's table contains 90,000 to 100,000 distinct CDR3 sequences. The biggest ten clones account for roughly 0.99% of the sample. These TCRs' antigens remain unknown. Sequenced material: naive CXCR3+ CD8+ T cells from blood. The cell subset or site label of this sample denotes: CD45RO-CCR7+CD27+CD95- naive CD8+ T cells expressing CXCR3 (TNR3+). The receptors stem from a human donor in good health. Some clones in this sample may be carry-over from other donors' samples.

The chain combines TRBV4-3 with TRBJ1-5; with no DNA, the TCRdb D assignment of TRBD1 cannot be verified. CDR1 is LGHNA and CDR2 is YSLEER in the germline V gene. The CDR3 has 15 residues. This CDR3 is CASSQDRGPNQPQHF.

The CDR3 loop is CASSSGLGGDEKLFF. V gene TRBV27 combines with J gene TRBJ1-4. The CDR3 sequence is 15 residues long. Looked up from germline, CDR1 is MNHEY and CDR2 is SMNVEV (reference sequence).

The chain joins TRBV15 to TRBJ2-1. The CDR3 has 15 amino acids. Germline CDR1 is LNHNV and CDR2 is YYDKDF (reference sequence). The CDR3 sequence is CATSSSSSAYNEQFF.

This sequence joins TRBV29-1 and TRBJ2-2; TCRdb outputs TRBD2, but without DNA this stays unchecked. The CDR3 is made up of 13 amino acids. The germline gives CDR1 SQVTM, CDR2 ANQGSEA. CDR3 loop: CSVEDRREGELFF.

The gene calls are TRBV29-1 and TRBJ2-3; there is no DNA to check the TCRdb D call of TRBD1. The CDR3 extends over 14 amino acids. Germline V gene sequence: CDR1 SQVTM, CDR2 ANQGSEA. The CDR3 reads CSVLLQGWADTQYF.

V usage is TRBV4-3 and J usage is TRBJ2-5; the D gene TCRdb calls, TRBD1, cannot be checked with no DNA. This CDR3 comprises 15 residues. Germline CDR1 reads LGHNA; CDR2 reads YSLEER. The CDR3 region is CASSQDSGLQETQYF.

The CDR3 here is CASSSGTGRFEQYF. The chain combines TRBV5-6 with TRBJ2-7; TCRdb names TRBD1, which stays unverified in the absence of DNA. The CDR3 length is 14 residues. Germline V gene sequence: CDR1 SGHDT, CDR2 YYEEEE.

The genes are TRBV6-5 and TRBJ1-2; absent DNA, TCRdb's TRBD1 call cannot be checked. CDR3 length equals 15 residues. Germline lookup yields CDR1 MNHEY and CDR2 SVGAGI. The CDR3 here is CASRSNGADAYGYTF.

Here the CDR3 reads CASSTSSYTQYF. The V and J genes are TRBV7-2 and TRBJ2-3. The CDR3 is 12 residues long. Germline loops: CDR1 SGHTA, CDR2 FQGNSA.

The V gene is TRBV29-1, the J gene TRBJ1-1. Per the germline V gene, CDR1 is SQVTM and CDR2 is ANQGSEA. There are 14 residues in the CDR3. The CDR3 sequence is CSARGGRENTEAFF.

This sequence joins TRBV4-3 and TRBJ2-3; TCRdb selects TRBD1, and the lack of DNA leaves this call unchecked. Germline CDR1 and CDR2: LGHNA and YSLEER. The CDR3 covers 18 residues. CDR3 loop: CASSQEGGGGRSTDTQYF.

This sequence joins TRBV11-2 and TRBJ2-2; lacking DNA, the TRBD1 call made by TCRdb goes unchecked. CDR3 length: 14 residues. Germline-derived CDR1 and CDR2 are SGHAT and FQNNGV. The CDR3 loop is CASSLEGGKGELFF.

V gene TRBV13 combines with J gene TRBJ1-1; without DNA, the TCRdb call of TRBD1 cannot be checked. CDR3 length equals 13 residues. Germline CDR1 is PRHDT and CDR2 is FYEKMQ (reference sequence). The chain's CDR3 is CASSSTGAVGAFF.

The chain carries TRBV9 and TRBJ1-1; TCRdb outputs TRBD1, but without DNA this stays unchecked. Germline-derived CDR1 and CDR2 are SGDLS and YYNGEE. This CDR3 comprises 15 residues. The CDR3 region is CASSPRAGASTEAFF.

The chain couples TRBV24-1 to TRBJ2-1; TCRdb's D call, TRBD2, is unchecked because there is no DNA. CDR1 and CDR2 from the germline V gene are KGHDR and SFDVKD. The CDR3 length is 13 residues. This CDR3 is CATSEGLANEQFF.

This chain joins TRBV27 and TRBJ2-7; the TCRdb D gene call, TRBD2, has no DNA to confirm it. Germline V gene sequence: CDR1 MNHEY, CDR2 SMNVEV (reference sequence). The CDR3 is 15 residues long. This CDR3 reads CASSLEPGLAYEQYF.

The chain's CDR3 is CTSSQEIAGGLNEQFF. The J gene is TRBJ2-1, the V gene TRBV4-3; TCRdb indicates TRBD2, and absent DNA this call remains unverified. The V gene's germline CDR1 is LGHNA and CDR2 YSLEER. This CDR3 is built from 16 residues.

The chain combines TRBV4-2 with TRBJ1-2. CDR3 size: 15 residues. CDR1 LGHNA and CDR2 YNFKEQ come from the germline V gene. This CDR3 reads CASSQLGNSNYGYTF.

This rearrangement joins TRBV9 to TRBJ1-1; TCRdb selects TRBD1, and the lack of DNA leaves this call unchecked. This CDR3 is built from 15 residues. Germline V lookup: CDR1 SGDLS, CDR2 YYNGEE. CDR3: CASSVEAGLPSEAFF.

The gene calls are TRBV27 and TRBJ2-1; TCRdb outputs TRBD2, but without DNA this stays unchecked. CDR1 is MNHEY and CDR2 is SMNVEV in the germline V gene (reference sequence). CDR3 length: 18 amino acids. CDR3: CASSTIIAGGPTRDEQFF.